One and the same sample provided the 23 T cell receptor beta chains below, sequenced in a study of T cells in Graves' hyperthyroidism and ophthalmopathy. Amplification of TCR beta CDR3 regions was performed using RNA transcripts as template. First-round RT-PCR with HTBI primers amplified the TCR CDR3 region. MiXCR, applied by TCRdb to the multiplex PCR reads, yields one record per CDR3 protein. Of under 800,000 distinct CDR3 sequences listed, 12% to 15% were seen once; the top ten hold approximately 10%. The material sequenced was blood. The source of these receptors is a woman between 18 and 29 years old with Graves' hyperthyroidism.

This clonotype was observed many times. The chain is built from TRBV3-1 and TRBJ2-7, with TRBD2 matching over 7 bases. Trimming at V came to 8 bases and at J to 4 bases, leaving 5 bases not matched to a gene. The CDR3 has 12 amino acids. CDR1 and CDR2 (germline): LGHDT, YNNKEL (reference sequence). The CDR3 DNA is TGTGCCAGCGCGGGAGATTTATACGAGCAGTACTTC. This gives the protein CASAGDLYEQYF.

This clonotype has ten or more counts. The genes are TRBV28 and TRBJ2-7, with D possibly TRBD1 on 6 matching bases. Trimming cost V 1 base and J 0 bases, with 10 bases left between them. Germline values: CDR1 MDHEN, CDR2 SYDVKM. This CDR3 region has 15 residues. The chain's CDR3 is CASSLSGHPSYEQYF. CDR3 nucleotides: TGTGCCAGCAGTTTATCGGGACATCCCTCCTACGAGCAGTACTTC.

V usage is TRBV6-6 and J usage is TRBJ2-2, with TRBD2 matching 10 bases. The trim removed 0 bases at V and 7 bases at J, leaving 8 bases unmatched. CDR3 length: 17 residues. The germline V gene has CDR1 MNHNY and CDR2 SVGAGI (reference sequence). This CDR3 is CASSYSVASGRGGELFF. CDR3 sequence (DNA): TGTGCCAGCAGTTACTCGGTGGCTAGCGGGAGAGGCGGGGAGCTGTTTTTT.

Notes on this clonotype: A much larger clonotype is one base distant, so this may be a read error. The V gene is TRBV20-1, the J gene TRBJ1-1, with D perhaps matching TRBD1 (5 bases). Germline CDR1 is DFQATT and CDR2 is SNEGSKA (reference sequence). This CDR3 has 13 residues. The CDR3 loop is CSAGTRRTPEASF. CDR3 bases: TGCAGTGCTGGGACCCGAAGGACCCCTGAAGCTTCCTTT.

In its sample, this clonotype was seen once. A much more abundant neighbour one base away suggests this may be a read error. Without the conserved terminal phenylalanine or tryptophan, this CDR3 likely stems from a read error. The genes are TRBV7-3 and TRBJ1-1; 8 bases are a match to TRBD1. V gave up 8 bases and J gave up 0 bases; unmatched junction bases: 5. Germline V gene lookup returns CDR1 SGHTA and CDR2 FQGTGA. The CDR3 consists of 14 residues. Here the CDR3 reads CASDQGQVNTEAFS. The CDR3 coding sequence is TGTGCCAGCGACCAGGGACAGGTGAACACTGAAGCTTTCTCT.

This clonotype came up a few times. The chain carries TRBV24-1 and TRBJ2-7; D gene uncertain. Trimming shortened V by 0 bases and J by 4 bases, and 3 bases separated the two germline ends. CDR1 is KGHDR and CDR2 is SFDVKD in the germline V gene. The CDR3 has 12 residues. The CDR3 loop is CATSDLGYEQYF. Here the CDR3 DNA reads TGTGCCACCAGTGATTTGGGGTACGAGCAGTACTTC.

With regard to this clonotype: This may arise from a read error, as a much more abundant clone is one base away. V usage is TRBV5-1 and J usage is TRBJ2-7, with D perhaps matching TRBD2 (5 bases). Germline V gene sequence: CDR1 SGHRS, CDR2 YFSETQ. The CDR3 extends over 15 amino acids. This CDR3 reads CTSSSNLIRRDEQYF. The CDR3 region has the DNA TGCACCAGCAGCTCAAACCTGATAAGGCGGGACGAGCAGTACTTC.

This clonotype was detected only once. V gene TRBV12-3 or TRBV12-4 combines with J gene TRBJ1-1; D is unresolved. The CDR3 length is 11 residues. Trimming left V 6 bases short and J 4 bases short, with 6 bases between. CDR3 sequence: CASSGFTEAFF. DNA of the CDR3: TGTGCCAGCAGCGGATTCACTGAAGCTTTCTTT.

This clonotype was seen many times. The J gene is TRBJ1-1, the V gene TRBV6-5, with D tentatively TRBD1 (5 bases). The CDR3 sequence is 16 residues long. Germline loops: CDR1 MNHEY, CDR2 SVGAGI. Trimming left V 2 bases short and J 5 bases short, with 18 bases between. In DNA, the CDR3 is TGTGCCAGCAGTTACGTCGGGGGGACCTCGGGGACTGAAGCTTTCTTT. Translating gives CASSYVGGTSGTEAFF.

The rearrangement uses TRBV7-3 and TRBJ2-3, with D unresolved. This CDR3 comprises 15 residues. Germline V gene data show CDR1 as SGHTA and CDR2 as FQGTGA. V lost 5 bases, J lost 5 bases, and 17 bases lay in between. The CDR3 DNA sequence: TGTGCCAGCAGCCAACTTCCTAGGTATAGAGATACGCAGTATTTT. Its protein is CASSQLPRYRDTQYF.

At least ten counts were recorded for this clonotype. The rearrangement links TRBV20-1 to TRBJ2-7, with 7 bases that match TRBD2. The CDR3 has 14 residues. The trim removed 3 bases at V and 4 bases at J, leaving 9 bases unmatched. Germline V lookup: CDR1 DFQATT, CDR2 SNEGSKA (reference sequence). The CDR3: CSARDQPAGYEQYF. CDR3 DNA sequence: TGCAGTGCTAGGGACCAACCAGCGGGGTACGAGCAGTACTTC.

The chain is built from TRBV7-9 and TRBJ1-1; no clear D gene. The V end lost 5 bases, the J end lost 0 bases, and 28 bases lay between the germline ends. This CDR3 is 20 amino acids long. Germline CDR1 reads SEHNR; CDR2 reads FQNEAQ (reference sequence). CDR3 residues: CASSRLPGGYFNYMNTEAFF. For the CDR3, the DNA is TGTGCCAGCAGCCGTCTCCCCGGCGGATATTTTAACTACATGAACACTGAAGCTTTCTTT.

This clonotype was counted many times. The V and J genes are TRBV20-1 and TRBJ1-5; unclear D gene. CDR1 and CDR2 from the germline V gene are DFQATT and SNEGSKA (reference sequence). The V gene lost 4 bases and the J gene lost 0 bases, with 7 bases spanning the gap. This CDR3 has 13 residues. The DNA for the CDR3 is TGCAGTGCTAAGGCCACTAGCAATCAGCCCCAGCATTTT. It is translated as CSAKATSNQPQHF.

This clonotype was observed many times. This chain links TRBV20-1 with TRBJ1-2, with D tentatively TRBD1 (5 bases). The V end lost 1 base, the J end lost 4 bases, and 7 bases lay between the germline ends. Looked up from germline, CDR1 is DFQATT and CDR2 is SNEGSKA (reference sequence). The CDR3 is made up of 12 amino acids. The CDR3 region has the DNA TGCAGTGCTAGAGCAGGGACCTATGGCTACACCTTC. It is translated as CSARAGTYGYTF.

The chain couples TRBV4-3 to TRBJ1-6; 11 positions match TRBD1. This CDR3 spans 15 amino acids. Germline assignment: CDR1 LGHNA and CDR2 YSLEER. V lost 4 bases, J lost 9 bases, and 5 bases stayed unmatched. CDR3 amino acids: CASSRGQGAASPLHF. For the CDR3, the DNA is TGCGCCAGCAGCCGCGGACAGGGGGCGGCTTCACCCCTCCACTTT.

A few counts support this clonotype. This chain joins TRBV9 and TRBJ2-6; 14 positions agree with TRBD2. J gave up 4 bases and V 2 bases, and 5 bases lay outside the gene matches. Germline CDR1 SGDLS, CDR2 YYNGEE. The CDR3 runs to 18 residues. CDR3 amino acids: CASSVRLAGGPGANVLTF. In DNA, the CDR3 is TGTGCCAGCAGCGTTAGACTAGCGGGAGGGCCGGGGGCCAACGTCCTGACTTTC.

This clonotype was picked up a small number of times. The J gene is TRBJ1-5, the V gene TRBV30, with D perhaps matching TRBD1 (5 bases). Trimming left V 0 bases short and J 6 bases short, with 12 bases between. CDR1 and CDR2 from the germline V gene are GTSNPN and SVGIG (reference sequence). This CDR3 is built from 14 residues. CDR3 sequence (DNA): TGTGCCTGGAGTGTACAGTCTGGGGGTCAGCCCCAGCATTTT. Residues: CAWSVQSGGQPQHF.

In its sample, this clonotype was seen a few times. This chain's CDR3 is CASSSRAFEKLFF. The DNA of the CDR3 is TGTGCCAGCAGCTCCCGAGCGTTTGAAAAACTGTTTTTT. The chain employs TRBV7-9 and TRBJ1-4; D remains ambiguous. Germline CDR1 SEHNR, CDR2 FQNEAQ (reference sequence). The CDR3 has 13 residues. V was cut by 4 bases and J by 7 bases, with 10 bases left in between.

This clonotype was seen many times. This chain links TRBV5-6 with TRBJ2-5; 8 bases fit TRBD2. There are 16 residues in the CDR3. In germline, CDR1 is SGHDT, CDR2 YYEEEE. J was trimmed by 1 base and V by 2 bases; bases with no gene match: 7. This CDR3 reads CASSLVETSGQETQYF. CDR3 coding DNA: TGTGCCAGCAGCTTAGTAGAAACTAGCGGCCAAGAGACCCAGTACTTC.

In this sample, this clonotype turned up a few times. CDR3 sequence (DNA): TGTGCCAGCAGGTCGACACCGGACTACTACGAGCAGTACTTC. Translation gives CASRSTPDYYEQYF. The chain has TRBV7-6 and TRBJ2-7; a weak D match, TRBD2 (6 bases). V was shortened by 6 bases and J by 3 bases, with 15 bases between the two germline ends. The germline V gene encodes CDR1 SGHVS and CDR2 FNYEAQ. CDR3 size: 14 residues.

Regarding this clonotype: Since a much larger clone is just one base distant, this may be a read error. The chain couples TRBV2 to TRBJ1-1; weak D call: TRBD1 (6 bases). The germline CDR1 and CDR2 sequences are SNHLY and FYNNEI. CDR3 length: 12 amino acids. The CDR3 DNA is TGTGCCAGCGACAGGCCGAACACTGAAGCTATCTTT. This translates into CASDRPNTEAIF.

This clonotype has at least ten counts. V and J are TRBV6-6 and TRBJ2-2; possibly TRBD2 for D (7 bases). V lost 0 bases, J lost 5 bases, and 13 bases lay in between. CDR1 MNHNY and CDR2 SVGAGI come from the germline V gene (reference sequence). The CDR3 runs 16 residues. CDR3 loop: CASSYSMRGRTGELFF. CDR3 DNA sequence: TGTGCCAGCAGTTACTCGATGCGGGGGCGAACCGGGGAGCTGTTTTTT.

This rearrangement joins TRBV9 to TRBJ2-4; D is perhaps TRBD2 (6 bases). Germline-derived CDR1 and CDR2 are SGDLS and YYNGEE. V lost 0 bases, J lost 5 bases, and 9 bases lay in between. The CDR3 consists of 14 residues. The CDR3 DNA is TGTGCCAGCAGCGTAGAAGCTAGCGAAAACATTCAGTACTTC. This encodes CASSVEASENIQYF.